This T cell receptor beta chain appears in the sequencing data of a study of T cells after yellow fever vaccination. Whole-study findings and limits: Although most clonotypes did not, a small share appeared in both CD4 and CD8 compartments.

A single record per CDR3 protein comes from TCRdb applying MiXCR to the 5' RACE reads. The sample shows roughly 96,000 distinct CDR3 sequences, about 8.8% of them seen only once. Germline V gives CDR1 SGHVS, CDR2 FNYEAQ. V dropped 3 bases and J dropped 12; count of bases not matched to a gene: 10. This CDR3 has 14 residues. Material: CD8+ T cells not binding an NS4B(214-222) dextramer, sorted from PBMCs, obtained more than 13 days after the first yellow fever vaccination. V and J are TRBV7-6 and TRBJ2-2; 7 bases line up with TRBD1. The clonotype comes from a man between 18 and 35 years old who received the YFV17D yellow fever vaccine. Written as DNA, the CDR3 is TGTGCCAGCAGCTTGGGCGACAGGGTTGGAAAGCTGTTTTTT. This translates into CASSLGDRVGKLFF.